The next 2 T cell receptor beta chains were all read from a single sample in a study of shared clonotypes between healthy human individuals. The data were produced by immunoSEQ multiplex PCR, yet TCRdb's version contains in-frame clones alone and is incomplete. Among a few million clones listed, more than 85% were seen once. Sequencing used naive CD4+ T cells from PBMCs. Subset defined: CD45RA+ positively selected. The receptors shown here come from a man aged 18 to 30 in good health. Some clones in this sample may be carry-over from other donors' samples.

V gene TRBV7-3 combines with J gene TRBJ2-7; TRBD2 matches 9 bases. Germline V gives CDR1 SGHTA, CDR2 FQGTGA. V gave up 5 bases and J gave up 2 bases; unmatched junction bases: 16. The length of the CDR3 is 18 residues. The CDR3 region has the DNA TGTGCCAGCAGCCCCAAAGGCCCCGCGGGAGGGTTCGCCTACGAGCAGTACTTC. Residues: CASSPKGPAGGFAYEQYF. Full variable domain (missing parts from reference TRBV7-3 and TRBJ2-7): GAGVSQTPSNKVTEKGKYVELRCDPISGHTALYWYRQSLGQGPEFLIYFQGTGAADDSGLPNDRFFAVRPEGSVSTLKIQRTERGDSAVYLCASSPKGPAGGFAYEQYFGPGTRLTVT.

This clone was counted a single time. Within the sample, other DNA sequences also encode this same CDR3. The genes are TRBV7-2 and TRBJ2-3, with unresolved D. Germline V gene sequence: CDR1 SGHTA, CDR2 FQGNSA. The CDR3 is 12 residues long. Trimming pared 5 bases from V and 4 bases from J, leaving 7 bases between. CDR3 region: CASSLRSDTQYF. CDR3 sequence (DNA): TGTGCCAGCAGCCTGAGATCAGATACGCAGTATTTT. Based on the CDR3 plus reference TRBV7-2 and TRBJ2-3, the full variable domain is GAGVSQSPSNKVTEKGKDVELRCDPISGHTALYWYRQSLGQGLEFLIYFQGNSAPDKSGLPSDRFSAERTGGSVSTLTIQRTQQEDSAVYLCASSLRSDTQYFGPGTRLTVL.